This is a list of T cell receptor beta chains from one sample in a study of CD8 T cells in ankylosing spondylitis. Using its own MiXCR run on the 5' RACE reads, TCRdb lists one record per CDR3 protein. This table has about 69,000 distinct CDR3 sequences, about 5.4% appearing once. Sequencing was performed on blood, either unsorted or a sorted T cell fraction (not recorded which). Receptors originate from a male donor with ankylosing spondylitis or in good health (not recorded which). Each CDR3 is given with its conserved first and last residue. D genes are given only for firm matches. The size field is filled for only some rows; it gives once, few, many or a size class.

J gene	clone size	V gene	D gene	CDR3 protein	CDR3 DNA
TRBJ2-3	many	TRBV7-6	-	CASSSGFTDTQYF	TGTGCCAGCAGCTCTGGATTCACAGATACGCAGTATTTT
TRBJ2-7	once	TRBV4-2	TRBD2	CPSSQDDAPPTSGGFTYEQYF	TGTCCCAGCAGCCAAGATGACGCACCACCGACTAGCGGGGGGTTCACCTACGAGCAGTACTTC
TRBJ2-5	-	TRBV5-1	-	CASGSETQYF	TGCGCCAGCGGATCGGAGACCCAGTACTTC
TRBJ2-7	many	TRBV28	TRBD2	CASSITSGGRYEQYF	TGTGCCAGCAGCATTACTAGCGGGGGACGTTACGAGCAGTACTTC
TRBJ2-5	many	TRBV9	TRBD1	CASSPGTAQETQYF	TGTGCCAGCAGCCCAGGGACAGCCCAAGAGACCCAGTACTTC
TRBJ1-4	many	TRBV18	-	CASSPREKLFF	TGTGCCAGCTCACCAAGGGAAAAACTGTTTTTT
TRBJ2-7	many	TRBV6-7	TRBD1	CASSYPLGQESYEQYF	TGTGCCAGCAGTTACCCATTAGGACAGGAATCCTACGAGCAGTACTTC
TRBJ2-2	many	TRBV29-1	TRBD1	CSVERAGDRDTGELFF	TGCAGCGTTGAAAGGGCAGGGGACAGGGACACCGGGGAGCTGTTTTTT
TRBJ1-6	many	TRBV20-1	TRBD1	CSAPPSGGAYNSPLHF	TGCAGTGCTCCCCCTTCAGGGGGCGCCTATAATTCACCCCTCCACTTT
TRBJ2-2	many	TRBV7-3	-	CASSHQDTGELFF	TGTGCCAGCAGCCACCAGGACACCGGGGAGCTGTTTTTT
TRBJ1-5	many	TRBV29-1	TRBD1	CSVAGQGSNGNQPQHF	TGCAGCGTGGCGGGACAGGGAAGCAACGGCAATCAGCCCCAGCATTTT
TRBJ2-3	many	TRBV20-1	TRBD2	CSAHLNGGTDTQYF	TGCAGTGCTCACCTTAACGGGGGGACAGATACGCAGTATTTT
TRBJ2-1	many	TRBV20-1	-	CSAPRVEGWGNEQFF	TGCAGTGCACCTCGCGTCGAGGGCTGGGGTAATGAGCAGTTCTTC
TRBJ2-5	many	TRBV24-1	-	CATSSRRLEQETQYF	TGTGCCACCAGTTCCCGACGCTTAGAGCAAGAGACCCAGTACTTC
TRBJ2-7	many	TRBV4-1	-	CASSQDSHEQYF	TGCGCCAGCAGCCAAGATTCGCACGAGCAGTACTTC
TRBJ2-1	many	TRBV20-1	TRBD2	CSAPDFGGANEQFF	TGCAGTGCTCCGGATTTCGGGGGGGCCAATGAGCAGTTCTTC
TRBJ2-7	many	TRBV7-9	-	CASSLGEGRTSYEQYF	TGTGCCAGCAGCTTAGGAGAGGGCAGGACCTCCTACGAGCAGTACTTC
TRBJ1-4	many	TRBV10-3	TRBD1	CAISEDRVGEKLFF	TGTGCCATCAGTGAAGACAGGGTAGGAGAAAAACTGTTTTTT
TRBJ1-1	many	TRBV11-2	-	CASSYGTNEAFF	TGTGCCAGCAGTTACGGGACAAATGAAGCTTTCTTT
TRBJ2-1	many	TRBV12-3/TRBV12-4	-	CASSVNYNEQFF	TGTGCCAGCAGTGTTAACTACAATGAGCAGTTCTTC
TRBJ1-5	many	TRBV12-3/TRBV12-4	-	CASTHAGNSNQPQHF	TGTGCCAGCACCCACGCGGGGAATAGCAATCAGCCCCAGCATTTT
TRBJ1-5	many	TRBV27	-	CASSYTPYQPQHF	TGTGCCAGCAGTTACACCCCATACCAGCCCCAGCATTTT
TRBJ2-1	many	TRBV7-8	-	CASSFSRSLASSYNEQFF	TGTGCCAGCAGCTTCTCACGAAGTCTAGCGAGCTCCTACAATGAGCAGTTCTTC
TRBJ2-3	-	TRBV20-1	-	CSASGEGDTQYF	TGCAGTGCCTCCGGGGAAGGAGATACGCAGTATTTT
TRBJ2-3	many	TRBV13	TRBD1	CASTQGALSQYF	TGTGCCAGCACCCAGGGGGCTTTATCGCAGTATTTT
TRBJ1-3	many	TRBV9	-	CASSGEAGNTIYF	TGTGCCAGCAGCGGAGAGGCTGGAAACACCATATATTTT
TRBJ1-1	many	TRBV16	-	CASSQTRGGMNTEAFF	TGTGCCAGCAGCCAAACCAGGGGCGGGATGAACACTGAAGCTTTCTTT
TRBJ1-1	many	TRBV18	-	CASSPGSEAFF	TGTGCCAGCTCACCAGGGAGTGAAGCTTTCTTT
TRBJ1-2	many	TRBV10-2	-	CASSAQGHLYGYTF	TGCGCCAGCAGTGCGCAGGGCCACCTCTATGGCTACACCTTC
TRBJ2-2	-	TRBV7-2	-	CASSLESSVDGGELFF	TGTGCCAGCAGCTTAGAGTCCTCTGTGGATGGCGGGGAGCTGTTTTTT
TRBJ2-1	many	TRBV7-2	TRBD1	CASSPYSDRRNEQFF	TGTGCCAGCAGCCCCTACTCGGACAGGAGGAATGAGCAGTTCTTC
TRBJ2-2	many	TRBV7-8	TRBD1	CASSLPPSSGTGDIGELFF	TGTGCCAGCAGCTTACCGCCATCTTCCGGGACAGGGGATATCGGGGAGCTGTTTTTT
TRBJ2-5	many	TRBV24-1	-	CATSDFEGGMQETQYF	TGTGCCACCAGTGATTTCGAGGGGGGGATGCAAGAGACCCAGTACTTC
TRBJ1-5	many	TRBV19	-	CASSITGINQPQHF	TGTGCCAGTAGTATTACAGGGATCAATCAGCCCCAGCATTTT
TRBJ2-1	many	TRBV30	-	CAWNKGLPFNEQFF	TGTGCCTGGAACAAGGGACTCCCTTTCAATGAGCAGTTCTTC
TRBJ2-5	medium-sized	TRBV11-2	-	CASSLPTGMGTQYF	TGTGCCAGCAGCCTACCCACAGGGATGGGGACCCAGTACTTC
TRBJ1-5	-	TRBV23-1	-	CASSDPNIIQPQHF	TGCGCCAGCAGTGATCCGAACATTATCCAGCCCCAGCATTTT
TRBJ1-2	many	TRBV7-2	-	CASSLDQNLYGYTF	TGTGCCAGCAGCTTGGATCAGAACCTCTATGGCTACACCTTC
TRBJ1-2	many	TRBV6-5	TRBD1	CASSYGSYTGGHYGYTF	TGTGCCAGCAGTTACGGGTCATATACAGGGGGCCACTATGGCTACACCTTC
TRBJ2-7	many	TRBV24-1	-	CATSDLKRPGSSYEQYF	TGTGCCACCAGTGATTTGAAACGGCCGGGAAGCTCCTACGAGCAGTACTTC
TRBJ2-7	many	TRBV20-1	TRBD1	CSATNTGTGFTEQYF	TGCAGTGCCACAAACACCGGGACAGGGTTCACCGAGCAGTACTTC
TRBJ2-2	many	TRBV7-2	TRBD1	CASSLAGGLAGELFF	TGTGCCAGCAGCTTAGCAGGGGGCCTCGCCGGGGAGCTGTTTTTT
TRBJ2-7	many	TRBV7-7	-	CASSPRPPSDPYEQYF	TGTGCCAGCAGCCCTAGACCGCCTAGCGATCCCTACGAGCAGTACTTC
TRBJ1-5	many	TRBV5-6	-	CASSFGGGGPQHF	TGTGCCAGCAGCTTCGGTGGGGGAGGGCCCCAGCATTTT
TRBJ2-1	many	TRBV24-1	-	CATSGDREYNEQFF	TGTGCCACCAGTGGTGACAGAGAATACAATGAGCAGTTCTTC
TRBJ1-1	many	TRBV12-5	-	CASGLPGATEAFF	TGTGCTAGTGGTTTGCCTGGGGCCACTGAAGCTTTCTTT
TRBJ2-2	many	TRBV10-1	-	CASQGSLTTGELFF	TGCGCCAGCCAGGGATCCCTTACAACCGGGGAGCTGTTTTTT
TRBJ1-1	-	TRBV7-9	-	CASSAITNTEAFF	TGTGCCAGCAGCGCTATAACTAACACTGAAGCTTTCTTT
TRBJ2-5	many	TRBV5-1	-	CASSSGGLQETQYF	TGCGCCAGCAGCTCCGGTGGACTTCAAGAGACCCAGTACTTC
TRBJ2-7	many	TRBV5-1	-	CASSPIDGQVYEQYF	TGCGCCAGCAGCCCAATCGATGGGCAGGTATACGAGCAGTACTTC
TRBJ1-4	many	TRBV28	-	CASSLLLEGRPSKSQKLFF	TGTGCCAGCAGTTTACTTTTGGAGGGGCGCCCCTCGAAGTCGCAAAAACTGTTTTTT
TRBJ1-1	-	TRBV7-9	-	CASSTDMQGNTEAFF	TGTGCCAGCAGCACAGACATGCAGGGGAACACTGAAGCTTTCTTT